This T cell receptor (beta chain) was obtained from a study of shared clonotypes between healthy human individuals (dated by TCRdb to about 2020). Broadly, across the study: The cohort comprised a couple of women and three men aged 18 to 49 years. Per donor, three plates each were used for CD4 naive and CD4 memory, two for CD8 naive, and one for CD8 memory. Blood TCR repertoires of about five healthy adults were deeply sequenced to estimate repertoire size and the extent of clonotype sharing between individuals. Each donor's leukapheresis produced roughly between roughly 0.85 and 10 billion PBMCs. Libraries were prepared and TCR repertoires were sequenced by different laboratories using diverse techniques, in order to increase sequencing depth and limit assay-specific biases. General conclusions and limits of the study: The genetic and exposure-history diversity represented was limited by the small number of donors. Pairwise subsampling led to the expectation that sequencing depth would affect the degree of clonotype sharing among donors. Larger estimated clonotype richness was generally found for naive subsets than for memory subsets. Sharing across a handful of donors was observed for approximately 5% of naive CD4, under 4% of naive CD8, over 2% of memory CD4, and roughly 0.4% of memory CD8 clonotypes. Only blood was sampled, and tissue TCR repertoires likely differ from those in blood. Compared with non-shared clonotypes, the clonotypes found in all four sorted-subset donors had higher generation probabilities. Even with the large sequencing depth, rarefaction of the sorted-subset datasets indicated that sequencing was incomplete.

From cysteine to phenylalanine, the CDR3 is 18 amino acids long. The kept DNA is CDR3 alone, 54 bases in frame from the first base. Ends trimmed: V by 7 bases, J by 2 bases; bases unmatched to a gene: 10. For CDR1 and CDR2, the germline V gene (reference sequence) lists LNHDA and SQIVND. Using the deep immunoSEQ assay, TCR CDR3 regions were amplified from genomic DNA by multiplex PCR. Genomic DNA extracted from each cell subset was distributed evenly over all wells of several immunoSEQ 96-well plates, and each plate served as one replicate. Each replicate PCR for sorted subsets received about 220 ng genomic DNA, equal to 28,000 or so T cell genomes. Purified libraries were measured with a Qubit 3.0 fluorometer, size-checked on a Bioanalyzer 2100, and measured again with the KAPA Library Quantification kit. Every immunoSEQ 96-well plate was sequenced on a separate single-read 150-cycle Illumina NextSeq 550 flow cell. Per the authors' processing: Because only junctional sequences without quality scores were contained in the immunoSEQ output, filtering matching that applied to full-length reads could not be performed. To assign V/J genes and CDR3, sequences were annotated using PyIR, a Python wrapper for IgBLAST v1.9, with IMGT germline references. Reads with weak V/J assignments (E-value above 1e-6), missing CDR3, stop codons, out-of-frame junctions, or ambiguous translated residues were removed. A V3J clonotype was defined by an identical inferred V gene, J gene, and CDR3 amino acid sequence. The percentage overlap between two repertoires was calculated by dividing the number of shared unique clonotypes by the size of the smaller repertoire. RTK rarefaction, the Chao1 estimator, and Recon v2.1 estimates of unobserved clonotypes were used to assess repertoire richness. For all TCRbeta clonotypes obtained by the gDNA method from a handful of donors, generation probabilities were computed with OLGA. TCRdb re-hosts the immuneACCESS table, in-frame sequences only. Its copies lack some clones; in the studies checked, an unresolved V gene accounts for under half of them, and the cause for the rest is not known. The DNA gave D and trimming, while V, J and clone size come from that table. In this sample the table shows roughly 2,000,000 clones, approximately 94% of which occur a single time. 1% to 1.5% of the sample goes to the ten largest clones.

CD8 naive samples consisted of CD45RO-negative cells that were positively selected for CCR7, yielding a CD45RA+CCR7+ population without TemRA cells. Donors were healthy HIV-negative adults with no recently reported acute infections or vaccinations. All donors were Caucasian adults living in Nashville, Tennessee, USA. After blood collection by leukapheresis, PBMCs were isolated using Ficoll-Histopaque density gradient centrifugation and then cryopreserved in the vapor phase of liquid nitrogen. Analytical flow cytometry was used to check the purity and quantity of every magnetically sorted T cell population. Genomic DNA was isolated from every sorted fraction and measured by UV absorbance on a Nanodrop 2000c. Concerning this clone itself: The antigen it binds to is not known. Within one base of it there is no much larger clone, and no base qualities were kept.

Sequenced input: naive CD8+ T cells sorted from blood. The cell subset or site tag for this specimen amounts to: CD45RA+CCR7+. This TCR derives from a man aged 18 to 29 in good health. The rearrangement combines TRBV19 with TRBJ2-1, and 14 bases in between align with TRBD2. Here is the DNA: TGTGCCAGTACCCCCCGAGGACTAGCGGGAGGCCCCTACAATGAGCAGTTCTTC. This is translated as CASTPRGLAGGPYNEQFF.